This T cell receptor (beta chain) was recovered during a study of HIV-infected patients and healthy controls. Trimming pared 5 bases from V and 10 bases from J, leaving 14 bases between. The CDR3 length is 12 residues. The repertoire came from unfractionated whole blood and reflected all unsorted peripheral T cells. There are a few counts of this clonotype. Its antigen is not known. A much larger clone lies a single base off, so this may be a read error. Reverse transcription used roughly 450 ng RNA and constant-region primers for alpha and beta. Each of the alpha and beta chains got its own library through chain-specific third strand synthesis with indices. A single primer pair per chain amplified all rearrangements, with per-molecule barcodes. The SP2 site served as the priming point for second strand synthesis. TCRdb reprocessed the 5' RACE reads via MiXCR and lists one record per CDR3 protein. The sample yields some 8,500 distinct CDR3 sequences, around 8.5% seen once.

Notes on the study in general: HIV+ repertoires were severely depleted of MAIT alpha-chain CDR3s, unlike healthy controls. The seeming recovery of the Gini index after therapy in HIV-infected patients vanished in size-matched data.

Specimen: blood, collected before antiretroviral therapy. The clonotype originates from an adult with HIV infection. The donor label of this sample is uncertain. The V gene is TRBV12-3 or TRBV12-4, the J gene TRBJ1-1, with a tentative D call TRBD1 (5 bases). The CDR3 loop is CASSVPRARAFF. CDR3 coding DNA: TGTGCCAGCAGTGTTCCCAGGGCGCGAGCTTTCTTT.